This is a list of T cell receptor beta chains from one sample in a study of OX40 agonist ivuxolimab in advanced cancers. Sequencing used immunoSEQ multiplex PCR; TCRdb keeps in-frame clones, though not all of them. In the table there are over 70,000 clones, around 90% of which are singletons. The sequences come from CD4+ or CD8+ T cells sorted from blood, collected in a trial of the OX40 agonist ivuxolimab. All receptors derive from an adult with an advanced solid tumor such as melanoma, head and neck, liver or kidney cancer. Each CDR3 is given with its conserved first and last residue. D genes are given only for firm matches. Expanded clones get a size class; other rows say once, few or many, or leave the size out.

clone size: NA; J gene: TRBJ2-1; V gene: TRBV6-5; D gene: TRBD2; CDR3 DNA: TGTGCCAGCACCGGAGCGGGAGTTGGCGCCAATGAGCAGTTCTTC; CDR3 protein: CASTGAGVGANEQFF
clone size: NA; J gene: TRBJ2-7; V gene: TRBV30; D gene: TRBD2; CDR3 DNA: TGTGCCTGGAGTGTGACTAGCGGGAGGGCCGGATACGAGCAGTACTTC; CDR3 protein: CAWSVTSGRAGYEQYF
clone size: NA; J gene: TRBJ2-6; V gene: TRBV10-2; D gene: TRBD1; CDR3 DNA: TGCGCCAGCAGTGAGTCGACGGGACAGGGGGCCTCTGGGGCCAACGTCCTGACTTTC; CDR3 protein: CASSESTGQGASGANVLTF
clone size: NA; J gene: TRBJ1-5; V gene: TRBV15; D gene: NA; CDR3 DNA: TGTGCCACCAGCAGAGATCTTGTTCAGCCCCAGCATTTT; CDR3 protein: CATSRDLVQPQHF
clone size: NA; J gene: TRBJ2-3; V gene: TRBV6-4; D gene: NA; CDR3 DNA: TGTGCCAGCAGTGACCAAAGTGGGGATACGCAGTATTTT; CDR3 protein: CASSDQSGDTQYF
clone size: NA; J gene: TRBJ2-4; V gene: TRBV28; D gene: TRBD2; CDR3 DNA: TGTGCCAGCAGTTTGGGACTAGCGGGAAGGACCAAAAACATTCAGTACTTC; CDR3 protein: CASSLGLAGRTKNIQYF
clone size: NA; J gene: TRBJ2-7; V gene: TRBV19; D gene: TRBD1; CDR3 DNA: TGTGCCAGTAGTCGGGACAGCTACGAGCAGTACTTC; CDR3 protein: CASSRDSYEQYF
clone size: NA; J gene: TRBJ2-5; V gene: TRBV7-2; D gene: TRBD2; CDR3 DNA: TGTGCCAGCAGCTCGATGACTAGCGGGAGAGAGACCCAGTACTTC; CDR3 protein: CASSSMTSGRETQYF
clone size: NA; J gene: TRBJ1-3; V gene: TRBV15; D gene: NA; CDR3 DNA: TGTGCCACCAGCAGAGAAGGGAGAAACAGGTTTTCCTACTCTGGAAACACCATATATTTT; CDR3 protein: CATSREGRNRFSYSGNTIYF
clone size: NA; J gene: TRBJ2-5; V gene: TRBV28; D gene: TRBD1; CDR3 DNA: TGTGCCAGCGAAAGACCCCAGGGGGCTGAGACCCAGTACTTC; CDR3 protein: CASERPQGAETQYF
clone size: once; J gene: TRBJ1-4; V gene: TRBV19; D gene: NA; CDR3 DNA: TGTGCCAGTAGTAAGGGGACCACAACTAATGAAAAACTGTTTTTT; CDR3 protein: CASSKGTTTNEKLFF
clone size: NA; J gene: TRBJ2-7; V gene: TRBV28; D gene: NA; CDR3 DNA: TGTGCCAGCAGTTTGGAAGAGTGGGGATCTGAGCAGTACTTC; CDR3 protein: CASSLEEWGSEQYF
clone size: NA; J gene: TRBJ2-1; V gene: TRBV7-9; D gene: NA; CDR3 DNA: TGTGCCAGCAGCCGACAGTACAATGAGCAGTTCTTC; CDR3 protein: CASSRQYNEQFF
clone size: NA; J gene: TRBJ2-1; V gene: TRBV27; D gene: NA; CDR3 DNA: TGTGCCAGCAGACTTACCGGTGGGCAATACAATGAGCAGTTCTTC; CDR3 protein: CASRLTGGQYNEQFF
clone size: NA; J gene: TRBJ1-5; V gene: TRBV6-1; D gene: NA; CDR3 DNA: TGTGCCAGCAATTTAGGGGGCAATCAGCCCCAGCATTTT; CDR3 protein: CASNLGGNQPQHF
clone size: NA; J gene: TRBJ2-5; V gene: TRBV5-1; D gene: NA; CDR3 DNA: TGCGCCAGCAGCATCCCACTAGAGACCCAGTACTTC; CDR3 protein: CASSIPLETQYF
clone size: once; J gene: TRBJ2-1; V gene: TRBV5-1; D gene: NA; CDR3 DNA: TGCGCCAGCAGCTTGGATACAGGGTCCTACAATGAGCAGTTCTTC; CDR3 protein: CASSLDTGSYNEQFF
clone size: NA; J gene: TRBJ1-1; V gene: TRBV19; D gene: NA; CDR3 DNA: TGTGCCAGTAGTATTGATGGTTTCTTT; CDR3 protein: CASSIDGFF
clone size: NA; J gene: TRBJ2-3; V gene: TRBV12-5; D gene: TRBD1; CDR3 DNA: TGTGCTAGTGGTTTGACTCGACAGGGGGCAGGAGATACGCAGTATTTT; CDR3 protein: CASGLTRQGAGDTQYF
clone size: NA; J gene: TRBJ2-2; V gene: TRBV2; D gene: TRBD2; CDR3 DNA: TGTGCCAGCAGTGAGGCGGGAGGGGCCGGGGAGCTGTTTTTT; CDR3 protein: CASSEAGGAGELFF
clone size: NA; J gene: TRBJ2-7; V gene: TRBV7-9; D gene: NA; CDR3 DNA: TGTGCCAGCAGCTTAGTGGGCGGCTCCTACGAGCAGTACTTC; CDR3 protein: CASSLVGGSYEQYF
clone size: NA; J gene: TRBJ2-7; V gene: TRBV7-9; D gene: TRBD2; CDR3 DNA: TGTGCCAGCAGCTCAGGACTAGCGGGGCTCGATATAGAGTTCTACGAGCAGTACTTC; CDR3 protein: CASSSGLAGLDIEFYEQYF
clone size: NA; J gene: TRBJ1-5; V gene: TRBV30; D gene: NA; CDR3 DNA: TGTGCCTGGTCCCATAGCAATCAGCCCCAGCATTTT; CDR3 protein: CAWSHSNQPQHF
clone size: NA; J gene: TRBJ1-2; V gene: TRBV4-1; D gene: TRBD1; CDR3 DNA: TGCGCCAGCAGCCATGTCGACAGGGCCTATGGCTACACCTTC; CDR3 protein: CASSHVDRAYGYTF
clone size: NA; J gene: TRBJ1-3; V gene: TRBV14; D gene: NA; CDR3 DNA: TGTGCCAGCAGCCCGGGGTCCTTTATCACAAACACCATATATTTT; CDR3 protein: CASSPGSFITNTIYF
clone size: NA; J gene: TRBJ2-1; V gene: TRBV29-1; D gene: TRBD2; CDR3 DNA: TGCAGCGTTGGGCTAGCGGTCAATGAGCAGTTCTTC; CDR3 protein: CSVGLAVNEQFF
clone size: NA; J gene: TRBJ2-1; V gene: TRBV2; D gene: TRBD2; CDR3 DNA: TGTGCCAGCAGTGAAAGGTCCCGCGGGAGGGCCTTGGGTGAGCAGTTCTTC; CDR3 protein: CASSERSRGRALGEQFF
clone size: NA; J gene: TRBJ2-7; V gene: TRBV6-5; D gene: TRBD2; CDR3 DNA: TGTGCCAGCAGTTCCCCCCCCAGCGGGAAGTACGAGCAGTACTTC; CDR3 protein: CASSSPPSGKYEQYF
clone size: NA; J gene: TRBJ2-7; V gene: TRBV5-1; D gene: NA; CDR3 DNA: TGCGCCAGCAGCCTAGGGGGGGCGCTAAGGAGCTACGAGCAGTACTTC; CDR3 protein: CASSLGGALRSYEQYF
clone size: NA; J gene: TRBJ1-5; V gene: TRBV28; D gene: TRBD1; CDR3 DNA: TGTGCCAGCAGTTTATATCAAGGACAGGGCGGCAATCAGCCCCAGCATTTT; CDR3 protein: CASSLYQGQGGNQPQHF
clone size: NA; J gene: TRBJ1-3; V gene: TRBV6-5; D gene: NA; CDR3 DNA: TGTGCCAGCAGGCCAGGGGCCGGAAACACCATATATTTT; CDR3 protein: CASRPGAGNTIYF
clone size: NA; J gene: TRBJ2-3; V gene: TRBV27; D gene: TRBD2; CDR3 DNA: TGTGCCAGCCAGCGGGAGAGGACAGATACGCAGTATTTT; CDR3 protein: CASQRERTDTQYF
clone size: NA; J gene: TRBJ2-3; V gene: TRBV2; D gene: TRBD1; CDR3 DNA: TGTGCCAGCAGTGAAGGGACAGGTCCAGATACGCAGTATTTT; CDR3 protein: CASSEGTGPDTQYF
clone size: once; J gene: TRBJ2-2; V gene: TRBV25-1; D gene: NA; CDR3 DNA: TGTGCCAGCAGTGAGGGTGGGTACACCGGGGAGCTGTTTTTT; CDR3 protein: CASSEGGYTGELFF
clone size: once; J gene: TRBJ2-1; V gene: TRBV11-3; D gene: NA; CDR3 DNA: TGTGCCAGCAGCTTAGGAGTATACAATGAGCAGTTCTTC; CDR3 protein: CASSLGVYNEQFF
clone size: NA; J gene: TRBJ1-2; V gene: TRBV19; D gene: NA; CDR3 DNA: TGTGCCAGCCATGGGGCAGGGAATAACTATGGCTACACCTTC; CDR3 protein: CASHGAGNNYGYTF
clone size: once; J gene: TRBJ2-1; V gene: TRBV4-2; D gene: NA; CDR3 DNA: TGTGCCAGCAGCCAAGACCAGGGGACCTACAATGAGCAGTTCTTC; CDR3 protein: CASSQDQGTYNEQFF
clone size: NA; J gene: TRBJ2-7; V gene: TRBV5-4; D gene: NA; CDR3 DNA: TGTGCCAGCAGCTTGGAACTAGCCACAACCTACGAGCAGTACTTC; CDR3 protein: CASSLELATTYEQYF
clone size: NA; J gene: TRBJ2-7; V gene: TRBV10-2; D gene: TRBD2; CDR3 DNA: TGCGCCAGCACCAAAATTCGGGGGGGGGCGAACTACGAGCAGTACTTC; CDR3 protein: CASTKIRGGANYEQYF
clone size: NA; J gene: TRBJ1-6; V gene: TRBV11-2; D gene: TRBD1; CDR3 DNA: TGTGCCAGCAGCTTAGAAGGACAGGGATCACCCCTCCACTTT; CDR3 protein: CASSLEGQGSPLHF
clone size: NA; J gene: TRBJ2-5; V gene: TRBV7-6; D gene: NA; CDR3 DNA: TGTGCCAGCAGCGGCAGGGGGGCCCGGGAGACCCAGTACTTC; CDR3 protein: CASSGRGARETQYF
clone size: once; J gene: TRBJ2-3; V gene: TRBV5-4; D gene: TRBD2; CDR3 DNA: TGTGCCAGCAGCCCAAAACTACTAGCGGGAGGGAGTGGGGATACGCAGTATTTT; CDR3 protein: CASSPKLLAGGSGDTQYF
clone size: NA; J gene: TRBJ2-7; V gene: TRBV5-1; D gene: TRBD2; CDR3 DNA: TGCGCCAGCAGCTTGGCCGTCGGCGGGAGGAGCTCCTACGAGCAGTACTTC; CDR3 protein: CASSLAVGGRSSYEQYF
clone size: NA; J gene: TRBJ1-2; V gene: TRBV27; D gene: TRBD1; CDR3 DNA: TGTGCCAGCAGTCCGAGGGACAGGTCAGGCTACACCTTC; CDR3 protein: CASSPRDRSGYTF